Listed below are T cell receptor beta chains from one sample, sequenced in a study of patients and donors after allogeneic stem cell transplantation. Via MiXCR, TCRdb re-called the RT-PCR reads, giving one row per CDR3 protein. The sample records approximately 210,000 distinct CDR3 sequences, around two fifths being singletons. What was sequenced was blood, either unsorted or a sorted T cell fraction (not recorded which). The receptors originated from a human donor who was either an allogeneic HSCT recipient or a stem cell or donor lymphocyte infusion donor (not recorded which). It is not recorded whose cells these are; they may come from a transplant donor. Each CDR3 is given with its conserved first and last residue. D genes are given only for firm matches. Where a row states a size, it is once, few, many or the class of an expanded clone; other rows omit it.

>NA|NA|TRBV11-2|TRBJ2-7|15
TGTGCCAGCAGCTTAGATCTCAGAGCGTTCCACGAGCAGTACTTC
CASSLDLRAFHEQYF
>NA|NA|TRBV24-1|TRBJ2-3|13
TGTGCCACCAATGGGGGTCTCACAGATACGCAGTATTTT
CATNGGLTDTQYF
>NA|NA|TRBV6-5|TRBJ2-2|15
TGTGCCAGCAGTTTGACACCAGCGAACACCGGGGAGCTGTTTTTT
CASSLTPANTGELFF
>NA|NA|TRBV6-5|TRBJ1-1|14
TGTGCCAGCAGTTACGCCGGGAGACCAGTGCGGGCTTTCTTT
CASSYAGRPVRAFF
>NA|NA|TRBV12-3/TRBV12-4|TRBJ2-3|14
TGTGCCAGCAGTGGGGAACATATCACAGATACGCAGTATTTT
CASSGEHITDTQYF
>TRBD2|NA|TRBV18|TRBJ2-5|13
TGTGCCAGCTCACCCCTCGGGAGGGAGACCCAGTACTTC
CASSPLGRETQYF
>NA|NA|TRBV24-1|TRBJ2-1|14
TGTGCCACCAGGGCGGGGCCGGGAGACAATGAGCAGTTCTTC
CATRAGPGDNEQFF
>NA|NA|TRBV10-3|TRBJ2-1|12
TGTGCCATCAGTGAACTCGACAGAGAGCAGTTCTTC
CAISELDREQFF
>TRBD2|NA|TRBV7-7|TRBJ2-2|16
TGTGCCAGCAGCTCCCGACTAGCGGGAGTCACCGGGGAGCTGTTTTTT
CASSSRLAGVTGELFF
>TRBD1|NA|TRBV2|TRBJ2-7|13
TGTGCCAGCGGGGACAGGGGGAGAGGCGAGCAGTACTTC
CASGDRGRGEQYF
>NA|few|TRBV11-2|TRBJ2-1|12
TGTGCCAGCAGCTACACCTACAATGAGCAGTTCTTC
CASSYTYNEQFF
>NA|NA|TRBV2|TRBJ2-7|12
TGTGCCAGCAGTGGAGAGGGACATCCCCAGTACTTC
CASSGEGHPQYF
>NA|NA|TRBV6-5|TRBJ2-3|15
TGTGCCAGCAGGGGGGACATATCTAGCACAGATACGCAGTATTTT
CASRGDISSTDTQYF
>TRBD2|NA|TRBV2|TRBJ2-3|16
TGTGCCAGCAGTGAAGCCGGGGGGTACGACACAGATACGCAGTATTTT
CASSEAGGYDTDTQYF
>TRBD1|NA|TRBV20-1|TRBJ1-4|13
TGCAGTGCCTTAGGGGGCCAGAATGAAAAACTGTTTTTT
CSALGGQNEKLFF
>NA|NA|TRBV21-1|TRBJ1-1|18
TGTGCCAGCAGCAAACGGACAGGGGGCGGAAGACTGAACACTGAAGCTTTCTTT
CASSKRTGGGRLNTEAFF
>NA|once|TRBV12-3/TRBV12-4|TRBJ2-2|13
TGTGCCAGCAGTTCCCTGGCTACCGGGGAGCTGTTTTTT
CASSSLATGELFF
>NA|NA|TRBV25-1|TRBJ2-5|14
TGTGCCAGCAGTGAAATAGCGCCACAAGAGACCCAGTACTTC
CASSEIAPQETQYF
>TRBD1|NA|TRBV28|TRBJ1-3|14
TGTGCCAGCAGTCCCGGGACAGGGACTTACACCATATATTTT
CASSPGTGTYTIYF
>NA|NA|TRBV5-6|TRBJ1-5|13
TGTGCCAGCAGCTTGTACGGCAATCAGCCCCAGCATTTT
CASSLYGNQPQHF
>NA|few|TRBV12-3/TRBV12-4|TRBJ1-3|13
TGTGCCAGCAGTCTCGTGGCTGGAAACACCATATATTTT
CASSLVAGNTIYF
>NA|NA|TRBV7-2|TRBJ2-1|15
TGTGCCAGCTTTGAAGTAGGGAGCGGAAACAATGAGCAGTTCTTC
CASFEVGSGNNEQFF
>NA|NA|TRBV20-1|TRBJ2-3|14
TGCAGTGCTAGAGCATGGATCCGCACAGATACGCAGTATTTT
CSARAWIRTDTQYF
>TRBD2|NA|TRBV27|TRBJ2-7|14
TGTGCCAGCAGTTCCGTAGCGGGAGCGGCCGAGCAGTACTTC
CASSSVAGAAEQYF
>NA|NA|TRBV24-1|TRBJ2-2|14
TGTGCCACCCGACGACAGGGAGGGTCCGGGGAGCTGTTTTTT
CATRRQGGSGELFF
>NA|few|TRBV20-1|TRBJ1-5|18
TGCAGTGCTAGAGAAGGTTGGAGGATGGGACTTGGCAATCAGCCCCAGCATTTT
CSAREGWRMGLGNQPQHF
>NA|few|TRBV4-3|TRBJ2-3|15
TGCGCCAGCAGCCAAGAGGAGCGGAACACAGATACGCAGTATTTT
CASSQEERNTDTQYF
>NA|NA|TRBV13|TRBJ2-2|16
TGTGCCAGCAGCTTAGGCCGTAGACAAACCACCGGGGAGCTGTTTTTT
CASSLGRRQTTGELFF
>NA|NA|TRBV7-9|TRBJ2-3|16
TGTGCCAGCAGCCTACCCCAAGGGGGGAAGGATGATACGCAGTATTTT
CASSLPQGGKDDTQYF
>TRBD2|NA|TRBV6-5|TRBJ2-1|17
TGTGCCAGCAGATCCGGACTAGCGGGAGTCTCCTACAATGAGCAGTTCTTC
CASRSGLAGVSYNEQFF
>NA|few|TRBV7-9|TRBJ1-1|15
TGTGCCAGCAGCAACCCCGGGGGTATGAACACTGAAGCTTTCTTT
CASSNPGGMNTEAFF
>NA|NA|TRBV4-2|TRBJ2-3|17
TGTGCCAGCAGCCAAGATTGGGCCCGGGGGCCACAGAATACGCAGTATTTT
CASSQDWARGPQNTQYF
>TRBD2|NA|TRBV20-1|TRBJ2-2|14
TGCAGTGCTAGGCTAGCGGGAGTAGCCGGGGAGCTGTTTTTT
CSARLAGVAGELFF
>NA|NA|TRBV6-5|TRBJ2-5|18
TGTGCCAGCAGTTACTCGGGTGTATTGGTTTCCCAAGAAGAGACCCAGTACTTC
CASSYSGVLVSQEETQYF
>NA|NA|TRBV14|TRBJ2-7|14
TGTGCCAGCAGCGCGGGATACGGTTCCTACGAGCAGTACTTC
CASSAGYGSYEQYF
>NA|NA|TRBV29-1|TRBJ2-7|13
TGCAGCGTTGGACCGGGACACCCTTACGAGCAGTACTTC
CSVGPGHPYEQYF
>NA|few|TRBV11-3|TRBJ2-2|13
TGTGCCAGCAGCCCACAGAGCACCGGGGAGCTGTTTTTT
CASSPQSTGELFF
>TRBD1|few|TRBV5-6|TRBJ2-1|15
TGTGCCAGCGGCATAGGCGGGACAGGGTCCAATGAGCAGTTCTTC
CASGIGGTGSNEQFF
>NA|few|TRBV7-9|TRBJ1-2|14
TGTGCCAGCAGCTTAGTAGGACAACAAGAAGGCTACACCTTC
CASSLVGQQEGYTF
>NA|NA|TRBV12-3/TRBV12-4|TRBJ1-5|20
TGTGCCAGCAGTTTAGCGACCCTCCTCGGGCAGGGCCTCGGCAATCAGCCCCAGCATTTT
CASSLATLLGQGLGNQPQHF
>TRBD1|NA|TRBV29-1|TRBJ1-2|16
TGCAGCGTTGAAGATCTAGGGGGCGCGGAACCCTATGGCTACACCTTC
CSVEDLGGAEPYGYTF
>NA|NA|TRBV7-2|TRBJ2-1|15
TGTGCCAGCAGCTTAGCCCTAAACGTAGTCGATGAGCAGTTCTTC
CASSLALNVVDEQFF
>NA|NA|TRBV12-3/TRBV12-4|TRBJ2-1|15
TGTGCCAGCAGTTTGACAGGGAGGTCCTACAATGAGCAGTTCTTC
CASSLTGRSYNEQFF
>NA|NA|TRBV20-1|TRBJ1-1|10
TGCAGTGCAGCGGGGATTGAAGCTTTCTTT
CSAAGIEAFF
>NA|NA|TRBV7-2|TRBJ1-5|16
TGTGCCAGCAGCTTAGTTGGGGGGGATAGCAATCAGCCCCAGCATTTT
CASSLVGGDSNQPQHF
>TRBD1|few|TRBV5-1|TRBJ1-3|17
TGCGCCAGCAGCTTGGGGACAGGGTCAAGCTCTGGAAACACCATATATTTT
CASSLGTGSSSGNTIYF
>NA|NA|TRBV5-1|TRBJ2-1|16
TGCGCCAGCAGCTTCCCCCGGGAGCGTAGGGCCAATGAGCAGTTCTTC
CASSFPRERRANEQFF
>TRBD2|few|TRBV10-3|TRBJ2-1|16
TGTGCCATCAGTGAGGAGGGGACTAGGATCTACAATGAGCAGTTCTTC
CAISEEGTRIYNEQFF
>TRBD1|NA|TRBV7-9|TRBJ2-7|12
TGTGCCAGCAGCCTTACAGGGGCCGAGCAGTACTTC
CASSLTGAEQYF
>TRBD2|NA|TRBV5-6|TRBJ2-7|14
TGTGCCAGCAGCTTCTCGTGGGGAGGGCACGAGCAGTACTTC
CASSFSWGGHEQYF